This paragraph reports one TCR beta chain. This CDR3 has 13 amino acids. Trimming took 8 bases from V and 4 from J, leaving 15 bases between them. Germline lookup yields CDR1 MDHEN and CDR2 SYDVKM. The entry originates in a study of blood T cell repertoires in COVID-19. As for the study in general: The samples span acute and convalescent COVID-19 from the United States, Italy and Spain. The cDNA or gDNA used as material had been derived from T cells, B-cell-depleted T cells, or PBMCs.

Original analysis: Amplifying reference gene primers gave estimates of nucleated cell counts. Here immunoSEQ multiplex PCR was the method, and the copy in TCRdb shows in-frame clones only, minus some. V, J and clone size derive from that table, while D and trimming were established from the DNA sequence. The data show about 190,000 clones, with 80% to 90% seen just once and about 15% held by the top ten. What was sequenced was peripheral blood. J is TRBJ2-7 and V is TRBV28; maybe TRBD2 (5 bases). This sequence was found in a young man with active or convalescent COVID-19. In DNA form, the CDR3 reads TGTGCCAGCCACGGGATAGAAACTTACGAGCAGTACGTC. Protein sequence: CASHGIETYEQYV.